This T cell receptor (beta chain) was profiled in a study of early T cells in non-severe SARS-CoV-2 infection. Germline V gives CDR1 MNHNY, CDR2 SVGAGI (reference sequence). Trimming left V 2 bases short and J 3 bases short, with 17 bases between. The CDR3 extends over 16 amino acids. Individual cDNA molecules were tagged with unique molecular identifiers, the study reported. A single record per CDR3 protein comes from TCRdb applying MiXCR to the 5' RACE reads. Here the sample spans 65,000 to 95,000 distinct CDR3 sequences, roughly 16% being singletons. Sequencing was done on a sample of whole blood. This sequence joins TRBV6-6 and TRBJ2-7; the D is unclear. This TCR derives from an adult who was a healthcare worker with PCR-confirmed SARS-CoV-2 infection or an uninfected control (not recorded which). The CDR3 DNA sequence: TGTGCCAGCAGTTACCTCACCGGGCCCTATTTCTACGAGCAGTACTTC. Protein sequence: CASSYLTGPYFYEQYF.